These T cell receptor beta chains were read from a single sample in a study of cytomegalovirus exposure and HLA in healthy donors. The assay was immunoSEQ multiplex PCR, and TCRdb's table has in-frame clones only and misses some. This repertoire shows 150,000 to 200,000 clones, roughly 84% found once; its top ten account for about 1.6%. Specimen: PBMCs. The receptors derive from a male donor in good health and CMV-seronegative. Each CDR3 is given with its conserved first and last residue. Each record gives: D gene, J gene, clone size, V gene, CDR3 protein, CDR3 DNA. The D gene is left open where the match is weak. Not all rows give a size; the values are once, few, many and, for expanded clones, a class.

TRBD2 TRBJ2-7 NA TRBV11-2 CASSREGGEQYF TGTGCCAGCAGCCGGGAGGGGGGCGAGCAGTACTTC
TRBD2 TRBJ2-3 NA TRBV10-3 CAIRSRGGSTDTQYF TGTGCCATCAGGTCCCGGGGGGGGAGCACAGATACGCAGTATTTT
NA TRBJ1-5 NA TRBV19 CASSIMAQTNQPQHF TGTGCCAGTAGTATTATGGCACAGACAAATCAGCCCCAGCATTTT
NA TRBJ1-2 NA TRBV7-2 CASSIQQGGGYTF TGTGCCAGCAGCATACAACAGGGTGGTGGCTACACCTTC
TRBD1 TRBJ1-1 NA TRBV7-3 CASSLGQGATEAFF TGTGCCAGCAGCTTAGGACAGGGGGCCACTGAAGCTTTCTTT
TRBD1 TRBJ1-1 NA TRBV5-6 CASSDRDSVKGTEAFF TGTGCCAGCAGCGATCGGGACAGTGTTAAGGGGACTGAAGCTTTCTTT
TRBD2 TRBJ2-1 NA TRBV9 CASSVASLAGANEQFF TGTGCCAGCAGCGTAGCGTCACTAGCGGGAGCCAATGAGCAGTTCTTC
NA TRBJ2-7 NA TRBV14 CASSLGGTLSYEQYF TGTGCCAGCAGCCTCGGGGGAACCCTCTCCTACGAGCAGTACTTC
NA TRBJ2-5 once TRBV28 CASSSLLAHQETQYF TGTGCCAGCAGTTCCCTGTTGGCCCACCAAGAGACCCAGTACTTC
TRBD1 TRBJ1-6 NA TRBV7-3 CASSRTGGLASPLHF TGTGCCAGCAGTCGGACAGGGGGTTTGGCATCACCCCTCCACTTT
TRBD1 TRBJ2-3 NA TRBV5-1 CASSFFGTGRSDTQYF TGCGCCAGCAGCTTCTTCGGGACAGGACGCTCAGATACGCAGTATTTT
NA TRBJ1-2 NA TRBV2 CASSEALSSYTF TGTGCCAGCAGTGAAGCGCTCAGTAGCTACACCTTC
NA TRBJ2-7 NA TRBV19 CASSPLRGGYEQYF TGTGCCAGTAGCCCCTTAAGGGGAGGCTACGAGCAGTACTTC
NA TRBJ2-2 NA TRBV7-9 CASSFEAKANTGELFF TGTGCCAGCAGCTTTGAAGCGAAGGCGAACACCGGGGAGCTGTTTTTT
TRBD1 TRBJ1-1 NA TRBV5-1 CASSLWDSEAFF TGCGCCAGCAGCTTGTGGGACAGTGAAGCTTTCTTT
NA TRBJ2-3 NA TRBV6-1 CASSEGPGRTDTQYF TGTGCCAGCAGTGAAGGCCCAGGCAGGACAGATACGCAGTATTTT
TRBD1 TRBJ2-7 NA TRBV5-1 CASSGGDREGDPYEQYF TGCGCCAGCAGCGGGGGGGACAGGGAGGGCGATCCCTACGAGCAGTACTTC
NA TRBJ2-2 NA TRBV7-2 CASKQGGSGGELFF TGTGCCAGCAAACAGGGGGGGAGCGGCGGGGAGCTGTTTTTT
NA TRBJ2-7 NA TRBV28 CASSTPHRAPYEQYF TGTGCCAGCAGTACCCCTCACAGGGCCCCCTACGAGCAGTACTTC
NA TRBJ1-4 NA TRBV29-1 CSVEGGTNEKLFF TGCAGCGTTGAGGGGGGTACTAATGAAAAACTGTTTTTT
TRBD1 TRBJ1-1 NA TRBV29-1 CSGVPGQGVNTEAFF TGCAGCGGGGTCCCGGGACAGGGGGTGAACACTGAAGCTTTCTTT
NA TRBJ2-7 NA TRBV9 CASSVSAVPTGEQYF TGTGCCAGCAGCGTAAGTGCAGTGCCCACGGGCGAGCAGTACTTC
NA TRBJ2-3 few TRBV9 CASSVTSSDTQYF TGTGCCAGCAGCGTCACTAGCTCGGATACGCAGTATTTT
NA TRBJ1-1 NA TRBV27 CASSWIWGAEAFF TGTGCCAGCAGTTGGATTTGGGGGGCTGAAGCTTTCTTT
NA TRBJ1-1 few TRBV6-1 CASSFDRKMNTEAFF TGTGCCAGCAGCTTCGACAGGAAAATGAACACTGAAGCTTTCTTT
TRBD1 TRBJ2-7 NA TRBV5-1 CASSRDRGSSYEQYF TGCGCCAGCAGCCGGGACAGGGGGAGCTCCTACGAGCAGTACTTC
TRBD1 TRBJ2-1 NA TRBV9 CASSATGTAYNEQFF TGTGCCAGCAGCGCAACCGGGACAGCCTACAATGAGCAGTTCTTC
TRBD2 TRBJ2-5 NA TRBV6-1 CASNSGTSAETQYF TGTGCCAGCAATTCCGGGACTAGCGCTGAGACCCAGTACTTC
NA TRBJ1-4 NA TRBV27 CASSLYGQKSEKLFF TGTGCCAGCAGTTTATACGGACAGAAAAGTGAAAAACTGTTTTTT
NA TRBJ1-1 NA TRBV19 CASRQQGGTEAFF TGTGCCAGTCGTCAACAGGGCGGCACTGAAGCTTTCTTT
NA TRBJ2-4 few TRBV28 CASSLGLAKNIQYF TGTGCCAGCAGTTTAGGACTAGCCAAAAACATTCAGTACTTC
TRBD1 TRBJ2-7 NA TRBV29-1 CSARDRGQHEQYF TGCAGCGCCCGCGACAGGGGGCAACACGAGCAGTACTTC
TRBD1 TRBJ2-1 NA TRBV2 CASTWDRGGNEQFF TGTGCCAGCACCTGGGACAGGGGCGGCAATGAGCAGTTCTTC
NA TRBJ2-1 once TRBV12-5 CASGLSRGSDEQFF TGTGCTAGTGGTTTGTCCAGGGGAAGCGATGAGCAGTTCTTC
TRBD2 TRBJ2-2 NA TRBV4-2 CASSQAPGRGDTGELFF TGTGCCAGCAGCCAAGCTCCTGGGCGGGGGGACACCGGGGAGCTGTTTTTT
TRBD1 TRBJ2-7 NA TRBV7-8 CASRSTGGKYEQYF TGTGCCAGCAGATCGACAGGGGGCAAGTACGAGCAGTACTTC
NA TRBJ1-2 NA TRBV5-1 CASSASGTAGDGYTF TGCGCCAGCAGCGCTTCCGGGACTGCGGGAGATGGCTACACCTTC
TRBD1 TRBJ2-5 NA TRBV6-5 CASTSGTGKETQYF TGTGCCAGCACTTCGGGGACAGGGAAAGAGACCCAGTACTTC